These T cell receptor beta chains were read from a single sample in a study of response to subunit inactivated influenza vaccine. TCRdb recomputed calls from the RT-PCR reads with MiXCR, one row per CDR3 protein. The sample lists 300,000 to 350,000 distinct CDR3 sequences, 22% occurring once. This material consisted of PBMCs from blood, taken less than 22 months after vaccination. These receptors all stem from a man between 45 and 75 years old who received an inactivated influenza vaccine. Both conserved end residues are part of each CDR3. The order of the fields is V gene, clone size, D gene, J gene, CDR3 protein, CDR3 DNA. D genes are given only for firm matches. Where a row states a size, it is once, few, many or the class of an expanded clone; other rows omit it.

v_gene: TRBV7-9; abundance: NA; d_gene: NA; j_gene: TRBJ2-3; CDR3aa: CASSLAESGTDTQYF; CDR3nt: TGTGCCAGCAGCTTAGCGGAATCAGGCACAGATACGCAGTATTTT
v_gene: TRBV7-8; abundance: NA; d_gene: TRBD1; j_gene: TRBJ2-7; CDR3aa: CASSLDTGGKYEQYF; CDR3nt: TGTGCCAGCAGCTTAGACACAGGGGGCAAGTACGAGCAGTACTTC
v_gene: TRBV12-3/TRBV12-4; abundance: NA; d_gene: NA; j_gene: TRBJ1-1; CDR3aa: CASSQRQLNTEAFF; CDR3nt: TGTGCCAGCAGCCAAAGACAGTTGAACACTGAAGCTTTCTTT
v_gene: TRBV19; abundance: few; d_gene: TRBD1; j_gene: TRBJ2-6; CDR3aa: CASSTSDRAGANVLTF; CDR3nt: TGTGCCAGTAGTACCTCCGACAGGGCCGGGGCCAACGTCCTGACTTTC
v_gene: TRBV12-3/TRBV12-4; abundance: NA; d_gene: NA; j_gene: TRBJ2-5; CDR3aa: CASSKKETQYF; CDR3nt: TGTGCCAGCAGTAAAAAAGAGACCCAGTACTTC
v_gene: TRBV24-1; abundance: many; d_gene: TRBD1; j_gene: TRBJ2-5; CDR3aa: CATSDFRTGQETQYF; CDR3nt: TGTGCCACCAGTGATTTCCGGACAGGTCAAGAGACCCAGTACTTC
v_gene: TRBV5-1; abundance: many; d_gene: NA; j_gene: TRBJ2-7; CDR3aa: CASSLADRTYEQYF; CDR3nt: TGCGCCAGCAGCTTGGCCGACAGAACCTACGAGCAGTACTTC
v_gene: TRBV15; abundance: many; d_gene: TRBD2; j_gene: TRBJ2-3; CDR3aa: CATSRGLAGVTDTQYF; CDR3nt: TGTGCCACCAGCAGAGGTCTAGCGGGGGTCACAGATACGCAGTATTTT
v_gene: TRBV6-1; abundance: few; d_gene: NA; j_gene: TRBJ2-5; CDR3aa: CASRASVLSETQYF; CDR3nt: TGTGCCAGCAGGGCCTCCGTGCTCTCGGAGACCCAGTACTTC
v_gene: TRBV15; abundance: NA; d_gene: NA; j_gene: TRBJ1-2; CDR3aa: CATSSPGKYSGYTF; CDR3nt: TGTGCCACCAGCAGCCCAGGGAAGTATAGTGGCTACACCTTC
v_gene: TRBV2; abundance: NA; d_gene: NA; j_gene: TRBJ1-2; CDR3aa: CASTRDSPNYGYTF; CDR3nt: TGTGCCAGCACAAGAGACAGTCCTAACTATGGCTACACCTTC
v_gene: TRBV7-8; abundance: few; d_gene: NA; j_gene: TRBJ1-5; CDR3aa: CASSQRGSRGYSNQPQHF; CDR3nt: TGTGCCAGCAGCCAACGGGGAAGCCGAGGATATAGCAATCAGCCCCAGCATTTT
v_gene: TRBV7-2; abundance: few; d_gene: NA; j_gene: TRBJ1-2; CDR3aa: CASSPGFANGYTF; CDR3nt: TGTGCCAGCAGCCCAGGGTTTGCTAACGGCTACACCTTC
v_gene: TRBV28; abundance: NA; d_gene: TRBD1; j_gene: TRBJ1-3; CDR3aa: CATQGDRVAGNTIYF; CDR3nt: TGTGCCACCCAAGGAGACAGGGTGGCCGGAAACACCATATATTTT
v_gene: TRBV7-8; abundance: few; d_gene: NA; j_gene: TRBJ2-5; CDR3aa: CASSRQQTQYF; CDR3nt: TGTGCCAGCAGCCGTCAACAGACCCAGTACTTC
v_gene: TRBV12-3/TRBV12-4; abundance: few; d_gene: TRBD1; j_gene: TRBJ2-1; CDR3aa: CASSAPGQGSGDEQFF; CDR3nt: TGTGCCAGCAGCGCTCCCGGACAGGGTAGTGGTGATGAGCAGTTCTTC
v_gene: TRBV5-6; abundance: NA; d_gene: NA; j_gene: TRBJ1-5; CDR3aa: CASGIQGNQPQHF; CDR3nt: TGTGCCAGCGGCATACAGGGAAATCAGCCCCAGCATTTT
v_gene: TRBV7-6; abundance: NA; d_gene: NA; j_gene: TRBJ1-2; CDR3aa: CASSLGRRGGYTF; CDR3nt: TGTGCCAGCAGCTTAGGGAGAAGGGGTGGCTACACCTTC
v_gene: TRBV5-4; abundance: NA; d_gene: NA; j_gene: TRBJ1-6; CDR3aa: CASSLGGTTSYNSPLHF; CDR3nt: TGTGCCAGCAGCTTGGGAGGGACCACCTCCTATAATTCACCCCTCCACTTT
v_gene: TRBV10-3; abundance: NA; d_gene: TRBD1; j_gene: TRBJ2-1; CDR3aa: CAISTGGRGSYNEQFF; CDR3nt: TGTGCCATCAGTACAGGGGGCCGGGGATCCTACAATGAGCAGTTCTTC
v_gene: TRBV16; abundance: many; d_gene: NA; j_gene: TRBJ2-7; CDR3aa: CASSHSQYEQYF; CDR3nt: TGTGCCAGCAGCCACTCACAATACGAGCAGTACTTC
v_gene: TRBV19; abundance: few; d_gene: NA; j_gene: TRBJ1-6; CDR3aa: CASSIDPAATLHF; CDR3nt: TGTGCCAGTAGTATAGATCCGGCCGCCACCCTCCACTTT
v_gene: TRBV11-2; abundance: NA; d_gene: TRBD1; j_gene: TRBJ2-7; CDR3aa: CASSRIGQGGNEQYF; CDR3nt: TGTGCCAGCAGCAGAATTGGACAGGGGGGTAACGAGCAGTACTTC
v_gene: TRBV19; abundance: NA; d_gene: TRBD1; j_gene: TRBJ1-5; CDR3aa: CASSIALGTGGQPQHF; CDR3nt: TGTGCCAGTAGTATAGCCCTTGGGACAGGGGGCCAGCCCCAGCATTTT
v_gene: TRBV4-3; abundance: many; d_gene: TRBD1; j_gene: TRBJ1-4; CDR3aa: CASSHGTGGAEKLFF; CDR3nt: TGCGCCAGCAGCCACGGGACAGGGGGCGCGGAAAAACTGTTTTTT